This T cell receptor (beta chain) stems from a study of blood T cell repertoires in COVID-19. As for the study in general: The United States, Italy and Spain provided the acute and convalescent COVID-19 samples. T cells, B-cell-depleted T cells, or PBMCs supplied cDNA or gDNA.

In the source study's methods: Reference gene primer amplification in the assay estimated nucleated cell counts. The data were produced by immunoSEQ multiplex PCR, yet TCRdb's version contains in-frame clones alone and is incomplete. V and J calls and clone size are given by that table; D and trimming were obtained from the DNA. The table shows about 110,000 clones, with 60% to 85% occurring only once. This clone was detected a few times. This sample also contains other DNA sequences that code for the same CDR3. Trimming pared 0 bases from V and 4 bases from J, leaving 10 bases between. This CDR3 has 15 residues. Germline V gene sequence: CDR1 SGHVS, CDR2 FNYEAQ.

This chain links TRBV7-6 with TRBJ1-3; D perhaps matches TRBD1 (6 bases). The sequenced sample was peripheral blood. This receptor was identified in a man aged 70 or older with acute or convalescent COVID-19. Here the CDR3 DNA reads TGTGCCAGCAGCTTAGCGCAGGGGTCAGGAAACACCATATATTTT. Encoded protein: CASSLAQGSGNTIYF.